One and the same sample provided the 28 T cell receptor beta chains below, sequenced in a study of regulatory T cells in long-lasting Graves disease. Building the TCR beta libraries relied on iRepertoire HTBI primers, and CDR3 regions underwent Arm-PCR. TCRdb reanalysed the multiplex PCR reads using MiXCR and keeps one entry per CDR3 protein. The sample records about 220,000 distinct CDR3 sequences, 18% being singletons. The sample's time point: newly diagnosed GD, antithyroid drugs for less than 3 months. TCR sequences were obtained from RNA taken from PBMCs. This specimen was peripheral blood mononuclear cells (PBMCs), taken at new diagnosis, from a patient treated with antithyroid drugs. These receptors were taken from a female donor with Graves disease.

The sample holds many counts of this clonotype. The rearrangement uses TRBV19 and TRBJ1-5; no clear D gene. Trimming removed 0 bases at V and 2 bases at J, with 11 bases between. Looked up from germline, CDR1 is LNHDA and CDR2 is SQIVND (reference sequence). This CDR3 contains 16 residues. The CDR3 DNA is TGTGCCAGTAGTATAGACGGGCCGGAAGGCAATCAGCCCCAGCATTTT. This sequence encodes CASSIDGPEGNQPQHF. Full variable domain (outside the CDR3, taken from reference TRBV19 and TRBJ1-5): DGGITQSPKYLFRKEGQNVTLSCEQNLNHDAMYWYRQDPGQGLRLIYYSQIVNDFQKGDIAEGYSVSREKKESFPLTVTSAQKNPTAFYLCASSIDGPEGNQPQHFGDGTRLSIL.

This clonotype was picked up many times. This chain links TRBV2 with TRBJ2-5, with 8 bases matching TRBD1. This CDR3 is 13 amino acids long. The V gene's germline CDR1 is SNHLY and CDR2 FYNNEI. The ends lost 8 bases at V and 1 base at J; junction bases unmatched: 3. CDR3 residues: CASDRGFQETQYF. Here the CDR3 DNA reads TGTGCCAGCGACAGGGGATTCCAAGAGACCCAGTACTTC.

The table lists this clonotype with many counts. The genes are TRBV3-1 and TRBJ2-2; 11 nucleotides match TRBD2. The trim removed 4 bases at V and 1 base at J, leaving 2 bases unmatched. The CDR3 has 16 residues. CDR1 is LGHDT and CDR2 is YNNKEL in the germline V gene (reference sequence). CDR3 protein: CASSRLAGGNTGELFF. As DNA, the CDR3 is TGTGCCAGCAGCCGGCTAGCGGGAGGGAACACCGGGGAGCTGTTTTTT.

There are many counts of this clonotype. The CDR3 spells CASSYPGETEAFF. The CDR3 region has the DNA TGTGCCAGCAGTTACCCGGGGGAGACTGAAGCTTTCTTT. This chain connects TRBV6-5 to TRBJ1-1, with D possibly matching TRBD1 (5 bases). V was trimmed by 2 bases and J by 5 bases, leaving 9 bases between them. Germline loops: CDR1 MNHEY, CDR2 SVGAGI. The CDR3 length is 13 residues.

This clonotype showed up many times. The chain employs TRBV6-5 and TRBJ1-5; D remains unclear. Germline-derived CDR1 and CDR2 are MNHEY and SVGAGI. V lost 0 bases, J lost 4 bases, and 25 bases lay in between. The length of the CDR3 is 20 residues. The CDR3 loop is CASSYSNFRAPDARNQPQHF. CDR3 sequence (DNA): TGTGCCAGCAGTTACTCGAATTTTCGGGCGCCAGATGCAAGAAATCAGCCCCAGCATTTT.

This clonotype was seen ten or more times. The chain combines TRBV12-3 or TRBV12-4 with TRBJ2-5, with unresolved D. The CDR3 length is 12 residues. The CDR3 here is CGSGPAQETQYF. The CDR3 DNA follows: TGTGGAAGTGGGCCAGCGCAAGAGACCCAGTACTTC.

This clonotype was seen many times. V and J are TRBV7-3 and TRBJ2-1; no definite D call. Germline lookup yields CDR1 SGHTA and CDR2 FQGTGA. V dropped 1 base and J dropped 3 bases, with 7 bases sitting between them. CDR3 length equals 14 residues. CDR3 loop: CASSLRRNYNEQFF. For the CDR3, the DNA is TGTGCCAGCAGCTTAAGACGGAACTACAATGAGCAGTTCTTC.

Ten or more counts support this clonotype. This chain links TRBV27 with TRBJ2-7, with a weak D call TRBD2 (5 bases). Germline V CDR1 and CDR2: MNHEY, SMNVEV (reference sequence). The CDR3 length is 14 residues. The ends were cut back, 6 bases at V and 4 bases at J, with 16 bases in the middle. CDR3 sequence reads: CASRSERTGYEQYF. Here the CDR3 DNA reads TGTGCCAGCAGATCAGAAAGGACTGGGTACGAGCAGTACTTC.

This clonotype was seen repeatedly, ten times or more. This chain links TRBV6-4 with TRBJ1-1, with TRBD1 as a possible D gene (5 bases). Germline CDR1 is MRHNA and CDR2 is SNTAGT. The CDR3 length is 13 residues. Trimming removed 7 bases from V and 0 bases from J, with 9 bases in between. CDR3 sequence reads: CASKLTVNTEAFF. The CDR3 DNA reads TGTGCCAGCAAATTGACAGTGAACACTGAAGCTTTCTTT.

This chain uses TRBV12-3 or TRBV12-4 with TRBJ2-2; D ambiguous. The V end lost 6 bases, the J end lost 4 bases, and 12 bases lay between the germline ends. This CDR3 contains 14 residues. The chain's CDR3 is CASRTRMGTGELFF. The CDR3 DNA reads as TGTGCCAGCAGAACTCGAATGGGCACCGGGGAGCTGTTTTTT.

To note about this clonotype: This may stem from a read error, because a much larger clone lies one nucleotide away. This chain joins TRBV10-3 and TRBJ2-2, with 10 bases fitting TRBD2. The CDR3 consists of 17 residues. From germline, CDR1 is ENHRY and CDR2 SYGVKD. The chain's CDR3 is CAIRETSGRGNTGELFF. The DNA of the CDR3 is TGTGCCATCCGTGAGACGAGCGGGAGGGGAAACACCGGGGAGCTGTTTTTT.

This clonotype turned up a few times. Since a much larger clone is just one base distant, this may be a read error. The gene calls are TRBV6-1 and TRBJ2-3; no reliable D call. The CDR3 spans 10 residues. Trimming cost V 3 bases and J 6 bases, with 1 base left between them. Germline V gives CDR1 MNHNS, CDR2 SASEGT. The CDR3 reads CASSDDTQYF. CDR3 nucleotides: TGTGCCAGCAGTGACGATACGCAGTATTTT.

To note about this clonotype: Given a much more abundant clone one base away, this may be a read error. As the CDR3 is not closed by the conserved phenylalanine or tryptophan, this likely results from a read error. CDR3 amino acids: CASSVTGVDNQPQHV. The CDR3 DNA reads TGTGCCAGCAGCGTAACCGGGGTTGATAATCAGCCCCAGCATGTT. The rearrangement uses TRBV9 and TRBJ1-5; D gene ambiguous. CDR1 is SGDLS and CDR2 is YYNGEE in the germline V gene. This CDR3 region has 15 residues. The ends were cut back, 1 base at V and 4 bases at J, with 12 bases in the middle.

The table lists this clonotype with many counts. The chain employs TRBV28 and TRBJ1-1; D possibly corresponds to TRBD1 (5 bases). Trimming stripped 5 bases from V and 1 base from J, with 11 bases between. Germline V gene data show CDR1 as MDHEN and CDR2 as SYDVKM. This CDR3 has 14 residues. The CDR3, as DNA: TGTGCCAGCAGTGGCGGGACTGAGAACACTGAAGCTTTCTTT. It yields the protein CASSGGTENTEAFF.

This clonotype was recorded at least ten times. This chain joins TRBV6-5 and TRBJ1-1, with D unclear. The CDR3 has 13 amino acids. V dropped 2 bases and J dropped 6 bases, with 10 bases sitting between them. Germline-derived CDR1 and CDR2 are MNHEY and SVGAGI. The chain's CDR3 is CASSYQAKSEAFF. The CDR3 nucleotides read TGTGCCAGCAGTTACCAAGCTAAGTCTGAAGCTTTCTTT.

The gene calls are TRBV18 and TRBJ2-7; the match to TRBD1 covers 11 bases. Losses at the gene ends were 8 bases for V and 5 bases for J; bases not matched to a gene: 8. Germline CDR1 reads KGHSH; CDR2 reads LQKENI. CDR3 size: 14 residues. This chain's CDR3 is CASPQGTGGNEQYV. The CDR3 nucleotides read TGTGCCAGCCCACAAGGGACAGGGGGAAACGAGCAGTACGTC.

This clonotype has just a few counts. V is TRBV4-3 and J is TRBJ2-7; D call uncertain. Trimming stripped 0 bases from V and 2 bases from J, with 8 bases between. The CDR3 has 14 residues. The germline gives CDR1 LGHNA, CDR2 YSLEER. The CDR3 loop reads CASSQDWDTYEQYF. CDR3 DNA sequence: TGCGCCAGCAGCCAAGATTGGGATACCTACGAGCAGTACTTC.

Ten or more counts support this clonotype. The rearrangement joins TRBV30 to TRBJ2-1; perhaps TRBD1 as D (6 bases). CDR3 length: 13 residues. Trimming removed 0 bases from V and 6 bases from J, with 9 bases in between. Germline loops: CDR1 GTSNPN, CDR2 SVGIG (reference sequence). CDR3 DNA: TGTGCCTGGAGTGTACTAGGGGGCAATGAGCAGTTCTTC. This gives the protein CAWSVLGGNEQFF.

This clonotype was observed many times. The chain has TRBV19 and TRBJ2-1; D tentatively reads TRBD1 or TRBD2 (6 bases each). Germline CDR1 reads LNHDA; CDR2 reads SQIVND (reference sequence). V lost 9 bases and J lost 0, with 15 bases in between. CDR3 length: 15 residues. The CDR3 sequence is CASDGGLSSYNEQFF. The DNA for the CDR3 is TGTGCCAGCGACGGGGGCCTCAGCTCCTACAATGAGCAGTTCTTC.

To note about this clonotype: A read error may be the cause here, since a much bigger clone is one base away. J is TRBJ2-5 and V is TRBV10-3, with D tentatively TRBD1 or TRBD2 (5 bases each). Deletions cut 5 bases from V and 0 bases from J, with 13 bases between. The germline V gene has CDR1 ENHRY and CDR2 SYGVKD. CDR3 size: 15 residues. CDR3 loop: CAISYSGDDQETQYF. CDR3 nucleotides: TGTGCCATCAGTTACAGTGGGGACGACCAAGAGACCCAGTACTTC.

In its sample, this clonotype was seen a few times. The V and J genes are TRBV6-5 and TRBJ2-1; a weak D match, TRBD2 (6 bases). The CDR3 spans 15 residues. Germline lookup yields CDR1 MNHEY and CDR2 SVGAGI. V gave up 4 bases and J gave up 3 bases, with 13 bases separating them. CDR3 residues: CASSSSGVFYNEQFF. For the CDR3, the DNA is TGTGCCAGCAGTTCCTCGGGAGTCTTCTACAATGAGCAGTTCTTC.

This clonotype was recorded at least ten times. The V call is TRBV6-1, the J call TRBJ1-6; 7 positions agree with TRBD1. CDR1 and CDR2 (germline): MNHNS, SASEGT. With V trimmed by 4 bases and J by 2 bases, 8 bases remained unmatched. The CDR3 extends over 17 amino acids. CDR3 in amino acids: CASSARQGSTYNSPLHF. The CDR3 DNA is TGTGCCAGCAGTGCCCGACAGGGATCGACCTATAATTCACCCCTCCACTTT.

A remark on this clonotype: A single base is all that separates this from a far larger clone, so a read error is likely. The CDR3 here is CASSLLAPSSYNEQYF. In DNA, the CDR3 is TGCGCCAGCAGCCTGCTAGCCCCGAGCTCCTACAATGAGCAGTACTTC. The V gene is TRBV4-1, the J gene TRBJ2-7; weak D call: TRBD2 (5 bases). This CDR3 is built from 16 residues. The germline CDR1 and CDR2 sequences are MGHRA and YSYEKL. V was shortened by 4 bases and J by 7 bases, with 23 bases between the two germline ends.

This clonotype occurred many times. The gene calls are TRBV6-2 or TRBV6-3 and TRBJ1-1; D gene unclear. This CDR3 has 11 amino acids. V lost 4 bases and J 7 bases, leaving 7 bases between the germline ends. Germline lookup yields CDR1 MNHEY and CDR2 SVGEGT. The CDR3 loop reads CASSWRFEAFF. CDR3 bases: TGTGCCAGCAGTTGGCGGTTTGAAGCTTTCTTT.

This clonotype was seen many times. The chain is built from TRBV12-3 or TRBV12-4 and TRBJ2-3; 7 bases match TRBD2. V dropped 6 bases and J dropped 7; count of bases not matched to a gene: 19. CDR3 length: 17 residues. The CDR3 here is CASRSPGLRALGYTQYF. Here the CDR3 DNA reads TGTGCCAGCAGATCGCCGGGACTAAGGGCTTTAGGTTATACGCAGTATTTT.

This clonotype was counted at least ten times. The chain joins TRBV29-1 to TRBJ1-1; the match to TRBD1 covers 7 bases. CDR1 is SQVTM and CDR2 is ANQGSEA in the germline V gene. V lost 7 bases and J lost 0; bases outside the gene matches: 5. This CDR3 spans 13 amino acids. CDR3 sequence (DNA): TGCAGCGAGAGGACAGGTGTGAACACTGAAGCTTTCTTT. It translates to CSERTGVNTEAFF. The whole variable domain, remainder taken from reference TRBV29-1 and TRBJ1-1, is SAVISQKPSRDICQRGTSLTIQCQVDSQVTMMFWYRQQPGQSLTLIATANQGSEATYESGFVIDKFPISRPNLTFSTLTVSNMSPEDSSIYLCSERTGVNTEAFFGQGTRLTVV.

This clonotype was seen at least ten times. The rearrangement uses TRBV2 and TRBJ1-5; tentatively, D is TRBD1 (5 bases). The CDR3 totals 13 residues. CDR1 and CDR2 (germline): SNHLY, FYNNEI. The V end lost 0 bases, the J end lost 15 bases, and 15 bases lay between the germline ends. The CDR3 DNA sequence: TGTGCCAGCAGTGAAGCGCTCCGGGGCCGGCCGCATTTT. Protein product: CASSEALRGRPHF.

This clonotype was counted many times. The V call is TRBV2, the J call TRBJ2-7, with TRBD2 matching over 7 bases. Germline trimming cut 6 bases from V and 3 bases from J; bases unmatched to any gene: 8. Germline-derived CDR1 and CDR2 are SNHLY and FYNNEI. The CDR3 runs to 14 residues. CDR3 sequence (DNA): TGTGCCAGCAGCGTCGGGAGGAACAACTACGAGCAGTACTTC. This gives the protein CASSVGRNNYEQYF.